This T cell receptor beta chain was sequenced in a study of T cells in Graves' hyperthyroidism and ophthalmopathy. Overall study results and limits: Most thyroid clonotypes with frequency above 0.001 were detected in blood. Ophthalmopathy could be told apart from stable hyperthyroidism with a 13 V-J model.

RNA transcripts provided the source from which TCR beta CDR3 regions were amplified. First-round RT-PCR with HTBI primers amplified the TCR CDR3 region. One entry per CDR3 protein, called by TCRdb with MiXCR from the multiplex PCR reads. The sample shows more than 500,000 distinct CDR3 sequences, more than 15% of them seen only once. A note on this clonotype: The antigen remains undetermined.

The study left out patients who had uncontrolled infection, other autoimmune disease, pregnancy or lactation. The sample comprised blood. The TCR sequence derives from a woman in her twenties or thirties with Graves' ophthalmopathy.

CDR3 nucleotide sequence: TGTGCCGCGTCAGGAACAGGGCAAGAGACCCAGTACTTC. This translates into CAASGTGQETQYF. The V call is TRBV10-3, the J call TRBJ2-5, with a tentative D call TRBD1 (6 bases). V lost 11 bases, J lost 2 bases, and 15 bases lay in between. Germline CDR1 ENHRY, CDR2 SYGVKD. The CDR3 is made up of 13 amino acids.